This record concerns one T cell receptor (beta chain) sequence. Antigen specificity is unknown. The germline CDR1 and CDR2 sequences are SGHVS and FQNEAQ. This CDR3 has 12 amino acids. Trimming pared 5 bases from V and 8 bases from J, leaving 12 bases between. This entry belongs to a study of OX40 agonist ivuxolimab in advanced cancers. In the study overall: The drug used for patients, ivuxolimab, was an agonistic anti-OX40 (CD134) antibody. Age averaged about 66 years (range roughly 20 to 90), and 70% to 85% were male. Study findings and constraints: Part of the nonresponder group also had normalized T-cell clonal expansion that was low. By week 6 at 0.1 to 3.0 mg/kg, blood CD4+ and CD8+ T cells had expanded clonally.

Clones were sequenced by immunoSEQ multiplex PCR, and TCRdb holds only the in-frame ones, with some missing. The table shows some 100,000 clones, with 86% occurring only once. This rearrangement joins TRBV7-8 to TRBJ1-2; the D is unclear. This TCR was recovered from an adult with an advanced solid tumor such as melanoma, head and neck, liver or kidney cancer. Source: CD4+ or CD8+ T cells sorted from blood, taken in a trial of the OX40 agonist ivuxolimab. As DNA, the CDR3 is TGTGCCAGCAGCGAGCCAGTATCGGGCTACACCTTC. This translates into CASSEPVSGYTF.